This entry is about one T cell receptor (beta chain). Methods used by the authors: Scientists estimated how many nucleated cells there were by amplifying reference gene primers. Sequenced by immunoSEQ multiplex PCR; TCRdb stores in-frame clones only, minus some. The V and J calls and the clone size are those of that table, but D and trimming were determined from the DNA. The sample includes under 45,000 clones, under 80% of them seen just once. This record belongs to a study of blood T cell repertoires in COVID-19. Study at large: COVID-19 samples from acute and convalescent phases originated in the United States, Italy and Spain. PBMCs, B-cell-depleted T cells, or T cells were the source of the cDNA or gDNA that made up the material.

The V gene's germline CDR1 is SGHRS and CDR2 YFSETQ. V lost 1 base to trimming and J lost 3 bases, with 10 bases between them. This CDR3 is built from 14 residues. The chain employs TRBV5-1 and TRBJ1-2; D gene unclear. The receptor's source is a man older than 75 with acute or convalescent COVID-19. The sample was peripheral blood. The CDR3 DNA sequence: TGCGCCAGCAGCTTGATTCCAGATGACTATGGCTACACCTTC. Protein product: CASSLIPDDYGYTF.